This T cell receptor beta chain was retrieved from a study of Graves' ophthalmopathy and Graves' hyperthyroidism. The authors amplified TCR beta CDR3 regions, and they did so from RNA transcripts for repertoire sequencing. First-round RT-PCR employed HTBI primers, with a second-round multiplex PCR after it. TCRdb reanalysed the multiplex PCR reads using MiXCR and keeps one entry per CDR3 protein. The sample shows roughly 400,000 distinct CDR3 sequences, approximately 15% of them seen only once. This clonotype was counted many times. CDR1 DFQATT and CDR2 SNEGSKA come from the germline V gene (reference sequence). V was clipped by 1 base and J by 4 bases, with 16 bases between them. The CDR3 loop spans 15 amino acids.

The receptor was derived from a woman in her late teens or twenties with stable Graves' hyperthyroidism. The sample comprised peripheral blood. V usage is TRBV20-1 and J usage is TRBJ1-2, with D perhaps matching TRBD1 (6 bases). CDR3 loop: CSARAPRGDGYGYTF. CDR3 DNA: TGCAGTGCTAGAGCCCCGAGGGGGGATGGCTATGGCTACACCTTC.